These 18 T cell receptor beta chains were sequenced from one sample in a study of T cells expressing NK-cell markers. TCRdb reprocessed the 5' RACE reads and stores each CDR3 protein as one record, lacking DNA. This specimen shows hundreds of thousands of distinct CDR3 sequences; the ten leading clones hold 5.2%. The specimen was blood T cells: a sorted CD56 or NKG2C T cell subset, CD4+ or CD8+ T cells, or bulk PBMC T cells (not recorded which). Receptors originate from a man aged 18-70 years in good health.

The rearrangement joins TRBV5-1 to TRBJ1-1; TCRdb names TRBD1, which stays unverified in the absence of DNA. The length of the CDR3 is 15 residues. Germline values: CDR1 SGHRS, CDR2 YFSETQ. The CDR3 here is CASSTDIRGNTEAFF.

The chain joins TRBV4-1 to TRBJ2-7; TCRdb reports TRBD2, a call that lacks DNA to check it against. Germline CDR1 and CDR2: MGHRA and YSYEKL. This CDR3 spans 15 amino acids. CDR3 protein: CASSQGLTSSGEQYF.

The gene calls are TRBV10-3 and TRBJ2-7. Germline assignment: CDR1 ENHRY and CDR2 SYGVKD. This CDR3 has 14 residues. Here the CDR3 reads CAISAGSSTYEQYF.

The chain has TRBV15 and TRBJ2-3; TCRdb selects TRBD1, and the lack of DNA leaves this call unchecked. CDR3 size: 17 residues. CDR1 and CDR2 (germline): LNHNV, YYDKDF (reference sequence). CDR3 sequence: CATSRGDTRRATDTQYF. The variable domain in full, completed from reference TRBV15 and TRBJ2-3, reads DAMVIQNPRYQVTQFGKPVTLSCSQTLNHNVMYWYQQKSSQAPKLLFHYYDKDFNNEADTPDNFQSRRPNTSFCFLDIRSPGLGDTAMYLCATSRGDTRRATDTQYFGPGTRLTVL.

The genes are TRBV2 and TRBJ1-3; TCRdb lists TRBD1, though no DNA is available to test this call. CDR1 SNHLY and CDR2 FYNNEI come from the germline V gene. CDR3 length: 16 residues. The CDR3 is CASSEARDRDGNTIYF.

The chain joins TRBV12-3 or TRBV12-4 to TRBJ1-6; there is no DNA to check the TCRdb D call of TRBD1. The CDR3 contains 15 residues. The CDR3 is CASSGHRSYNSPLHF.

The V call is TRBV7-2, the J call TRBJ2-7. CDR1 is SGHTA and CDR2 is FQGNSA in the germline V gene. This CDR3 has 13 amino acids. CDR3 sequence reads: CASSLGLLDEQYF.

The chain links TRBV7-2 to TRBJ2-1; TCRdb calls TRBD1, which cannot be checked without DNA. The CDR3 loop spans 14 amino acids. CDR1 and CDR2 (germline): SGHTA, FQGNSA. CDR3 protein: CASSRGGALNEQFF.

V and J are TRBV5-1 and TRBJ2-3; checking the TCRdb D call of TRBD2 is not possible without DNA. This CDR3 contains 16 residues. The V gene's germline CDR1 is SGHRS and CDR2 YFSETQ. The chain's CDR3 is CASSTTSGGFTDTQYF.

The J gene is TRBJ2-5, the V gene TRBV6-2 or TRBV6-3. The germline V gene encodes CDR1 MNHEY and CDR2 SVGEGT. This CDR3 has 12 amino acids. This CDR3 is CASTTERVTQYF.

The chain recombines TRBV7-8 with TRBJ2-3; checking the TCRdb D call of TRBD1 is not possible without DNA. Germline V gene lookup returns CDR1 SGHVS and CDR2 FQNEAQ. This CDR3 has 17 amino acids. The CDR3 loop is CASSPVLGQGATDTQYF.

The rearrangement joins TRBV6-5 to TRBJ1-6. This CDR3 region has 17 residues. The germline CDR1 and CDR2 sequences are MNHEY and SVGAGI. The CDR3 loop is CASSYSAVSPANSPLHF.

The rearrangement links TRBV10-3 to TRBJ2-3; TCRdb lists TRBD2, though no DNA is available to test this call. In germline, CDR1 is ENHRY, CDR2 SYGVKD. The CDR3 spans 16 residues. CDR3 loop: CAIKGLAGGQVDTQYF.

The gene calls are TRBV3-1 and TRBJ2-1; TCRdb outputs TRBD1, but without DNA this stays unchecked. The CDR3 length is 14 residues. CDR1 is LGHDT and CDR2 is YNNKEL in the germline V gene (reference sequence). The CDR3 loop is CASSRLQGVGEQFF.

The chain uses TRBV9 and TRBJ2-3; TCRdb's assignment of TRBD2 cannot be checked, as there is no DNA. Germline V gene lookup returns CDR1 SGDLS and CDR2 YYNGEE. The CDR3 sequence is 19 residues long. CDR3 loop: CASSVKPNLAGGPVDTQYF.

This chain uses TRBV6-1 with TRBJ2-5. This CDR3 has 15 amino acids. Germline values: CDR1 MNHNS, CDR2 SASEGT. The CDR3 region is CASRNGGANQETQYF.

The CDR3 sequence: CASSSTHVAGELFF. The V call is TRBV5-1, the J call TRBJ2-2. This CDR3 is built from 14 residues. Germline V lookup: CDR1 SGHRS, CDR2 YFSETQ.

The genes are TRBV20-1 and TRBJ2-3; TCRdb names TRBD2, which stays unverified in the absence of DNA. Germline V gene sequence: CDR1 DFQATT, CDR2 SNEGSKA (reference sequence). The CDR3 has 13 residues. This CDR3 is CSTPGLETDTQYF.